This entry features one T cell receptor (beta chain) sequence. Its matching antigen is unknown. CDR1 and CDR2 (germline): MDHEN, SYDVKM. CDR3 length equals 8 residues. Libraries were prepared by immunoSEQ multiplex PCR; TCRdb keeps only in-frame clonotypes and omits some of them. The table includes approximately 2,200,000 clones, 85% to 95% detected once. Naive CD8 cells lacked CD45RO and underwent positive selection for CCR7, leaving out terminally differentiated effector memory CD45RA+ cells. This entry belongs to a study of shared clonotypes between healthy human individuals. Looking at the study overall: CD4 naive cells filled three plates per donor, CD4 memory three, CD8 naive two and CD8 memory one. Regarding the study as a whole: Sharing across four donors was highest in naive CD4 (approximately 5%) and lowest in memory CD8 (roughly 0.4%).

The sequence was obtained from a man younger than 35 in good health. Some clones in this sample may be carry-over from other donors' samples. This chain joins TRBV28 and TRBJ1-1; D not resolved. What was sequenced was naive CD8+ T cells from PBMCs. The CDR3 coding sequence is TGTCAAGACACTGAAGCTTTCTTT. It yields the protein CQDTEAFF.